These T cell receptor beta chains were read from a single sample in a study of cytomegalovirus exposure and HLA in healthy donors. Sequenced by immunoSEQ multiplex PCR; TCRdb stores in-frame clones only, minus some. The data contain tens of thousands of clones, approximately 86% of them singletons. Sequencing was done on a sample of PBMCs. These receptors were taken from a woman younger than 35 in good health and CMV-seropositive. Each CDR3 is given without its conserved first and last residue.

v_call: TRBV25-1
cdr3_length: 13
cdr3_aa: ASSTAGATTDTQY

v_call: TRBV6-5
cdr3_length: 14
cdr3_aa: ASSYTPGVSTDTQY

v_call: TRBV30
cdr3_length: 10
cdr3_aa: AWKDRAGELF

v_call: TRBV2
cdr3_length: 10
cdr3_aa: ASRGQFGELF

v_call: TRBV4-3
cdr3_length: 14
cdr3_aa: ASSQPLAGNTGELF

v_call: TRBV7-7
cdr3_length: 11
cdr3_aa: ASSWTGRDTQY

v_call: TRBV7-9
cdr3_length: 11
cdr3_aa: ASSRTGNQPQH

v_call: TRBV4-1
cdr3_length: 14
cdr3_aa: ASSQDYNRGGEKLF

v_call: TRBV7-2
cdr3_length: 14
cdr3_aa: ATRSQGASVNTEAF

v_call: TRBV7-9
cdr3_length: 14
cdr3_aa: ASSLAERGSTNTQY

v_call: TRBV11-2
cdr3_length: 13
cdr3_aa: ASSPGGTRVNEQF

v_call: TRBV15
cdr3_length: 15
cdr3_aa: ATSDFKRGTQGYGYT

v_call: TRBV28
cdr3_length: 15
cdr3_aa: ASTLWGIRDRADEQF

v_call: TRBV29-1
cdr3_length: 13
cdr3_aa: SVDTGTSTSNEQF

v_call: TRBV7-9
cdr3_length: 12
cdr3_aa: ASSLFSGANVLT

v_call: TRBV6-4
cdr3_length: 13
cdr3_aa: ASSDSAGATDTQY

v_call: TRBV7-9
cdr3_length: 15
cdr3_aa: ASSHPKGPSSYNEQF

v_call: TRBV4-1
cdr3_length: 13
cdr3_aa: ASSPFEYGNQPQH

v_call: TRBV5-5
cdr3_length: 16
cdr3_aa: ASSFAGQGLSYQETQY

v_call: TRBV13
cdr3_length: 12
cdr3_aa: ASDYGGGWDEQY

v_call: TRBV5-6
cdr3_length: 12
cdr3_aa: ASRRTGGGYEQY

v_call: TRBV7-7
cdr3_length: 15
cdr3_aa: ASSLFSSGGPGETQY

v_call: TRBV6-4
cdr3_length: 13
cdr3_aa: ASIGLAGAKNIQY

v_call: TRBV5-1
cdr3_length: 12
cdr3_aa: ASSFGQALYGYT

v_call: TRBV2
cdr3_length: 13
cdr3_aa: ASSPTGTGAYEQY

v_call: TRBV11-3
cdr3_length: 15
cdr3_aa: ASSLGLQRGSTDTQY

v_call: TRBV27
cdr3_length: 13
cdr3_aa: ASRPDRLNTGELF

v_call: TRBV27
cdr3_length: 15
cdr3_aa: ASRLAGAQIPTDTQY

v_call: TRBV6-4
cdr3_length: 12
cdr3_aa: ASSDGQDTGELF

v_call: TRBV27
cdr3_length: 14
cdr3_aa: ASSTSSGGRDQPQH

v_call: TRBV30
cdr3_length: 12
cdr3_aa: AWRKTGGYTEAF

v_call: TRBV9
cdr3_length: 13
cdr3_aa: ASSVGLSSYNEQF

v_call: TRBV4-1
cdr3_length: 15
cdr3_aa: ASSQFARGATFYGYT

v_call: TRBV5-1
cdr3_length: 13
cdr3_aa: ASSSSGQGVDEQY

v_call: TRBV7-2
cdr3_length: 16
cdr3_aa: ASSLRASGTTSTDTQY

v_call: TRBV5-4
cdr3_length: 16
cdr3_aa: ASSFQGGLAGGLLEQY

v_call: TRBV7-2
cdr3_length: 14
cdr3_aa: ASSLYGTRGVEEQF

v_call: TRBV30
cdr3_length: 12
cdr3_aa: AWSGLDYTGELF

v_call: TRBV7-3
cdr3_length: 13
cdr3_aa: ASSPGTSGQETQY

v_call: TRBV7-2
cdr3_length: 13
cdr3_aa: ASSFGWGAYNEQF

v_call: TRBV4-3
cdr3_length: 14
cdr3_aa: ASSQGEGSYNSPLH

v_call: TRBV19
cdr3_length: 16
cdr3_aa: ASSGASATSSLSRKQY

v_call: TRBV21-1
cdr3_length: 14
cdr3_aa: ASSFDRDRPAYEQY

v_call: TRBV6-4
cdr3_length: 15
cdr3_aa: ASSDSFGQGGRNEQF

v_call: TRBV30
cdr3_length: 12
cdr3_aa: AWSVRAGFGTQY

v_call: TRBV4-3
cdr3_length: 16
cdr3_aa: ASSQDVSRRLNTGELF

v_call: TRBV6-5
cdr3_length: 12
cdr3_aa: ASSYSLNEGPEY

v_call: TRBV19
cdr3_length: 16
cdr3_aa: ASSMDGGGQGGPYGYT

v_call: TRBV7-2
cdr3_length: 11
cdr3_aa: ASSPGGNNEQF

v_call: TRBV19
cdr3_length: 15
cdr3_aa: ASKNYGGQDLTDTQY

v_call: TRBV5-6
cdr3_length: 14
cdr3_aa: ASSLLRGGATDTQY

v_call: TRBV28
cdr3_length: 11
cdr3_aa: ATKLDSYNEQF

v_call: TRBV6-1
cdr3_length: 11
cdr3_aa: ASSERKSYGYT

v_call: TRBV4-3
cdr3_length: 13
cdr3_aa: ASSQITGNVGKLF